Reported below is one TCR beta chain. Its matching antigen is unknown. This sample was taken from a study of shared clonotypes between healthy human individuals. The assay ran at deep level. Profiled with immunoSEQ multiplex PCR; TCRdb holds only in-frame clones, not every one. The data hold over a million clones, with roughly 98% observed a single time. This CDR3 has 15 amino acids. CDR1 and CDR2 from the germline V gene are MNHEY and SVGAGI. The ends were cut back, 6 bases at V and 4 bases at J, with 16 bases in the middle. The donors were all Caucasian adults (living in Nashville, Tennessee). Study observations and caveats: Some clonotypes were shared by all four sorted-subset donors, while others were not shared. The non-shared ones had lower generation probabilities than the shared ones.

The chain recombines TRBV6-5 with TRBJ2-1, with D possibly being TRBD1 (6 bases). What was sequenced was naive CD4+ T cells sorted from blood. Subset given: CD45RA+ positively selected. The TCR was taken from a man between 25 and 39 years old in good health. The CDR3 DNA reads as TGTGCCAGCAGCTCACCGCGGACAGTATACAATGAGCAGTTCTTC. It codes for CASSSPRTVYNEQFF.